This T cell receptor beta chain was profiled in a study of control samples from healthy donors and cancer patients. Germline V gene data show CDR1 as MGHRA and CDR2 as YSYEKL. V gave up 1 base and J gave up 0 bases, with 8 bases separating them. The CDR3 is made up of 15 amino acids. Only in-frame clones appear in the TCRdb table, and some are missing; sequencing was by immunoSEQ multiplex PCR. The profile covers 150,000 to 200,000 clones, with more than 90% appearing a single time and roughly 1.3% taken by the ten largest. The J gene is TRBJ2-3, the V gene TRBV4-1; D gene unclear. The specimen sequenced was blood. The TCR was taken from a man aged 30 to 39 in good health. The CDR3 coding sequence is TGCGCCAGCAGCCAAGCGGCGACTAGCACAGATACGCAGTATTTT. This translates into CASSQAATSTDTQYF.